This T cell receptor beta chain was sequenced during a study of blood T cell repertoires in COVID-19. Whole-study context: The study drew acute and convalescent COVID-19 samples from the United States, Italy and Spain. PBMCs, B-cell-depleted T cells, or T cells provided the cDNA or gDNA that made up the material.

CDR1 and CDR2 from the germline V gene are KGHSH and LQKENI. The V segment lost 8 bases and the J segment 5 bases; nucleotides outside the gene matches: 5. This CDR3 is 14 amino acids long. In the source study's methods: Estimation of nucleated cell counts relied on the amplification of reference gene primers. Sequenced by immunoSEQ multiplex PCR; TCRdb stores in-frame clones only, minus some. That table is the source of V, J and clone size, and D and trimming were worked out from the DNA. The sample includes roughly 250,000 clones, roughly 80% of them seen just once. The specimen was peripheral blood. This rearrangement joins TRBV18 to TRBJ2-2, with 10 bases fitting TRBD1. This receptor was obtained from a woman older than 75 with active or convalescent COVID-19. CDR3 amino acids: CASHGTGVTGELFF. The CDR3 DNA follows: TGTGCCAGCCACGGGACAGGGGTGACCGGGGAGCTGTTTTTT.